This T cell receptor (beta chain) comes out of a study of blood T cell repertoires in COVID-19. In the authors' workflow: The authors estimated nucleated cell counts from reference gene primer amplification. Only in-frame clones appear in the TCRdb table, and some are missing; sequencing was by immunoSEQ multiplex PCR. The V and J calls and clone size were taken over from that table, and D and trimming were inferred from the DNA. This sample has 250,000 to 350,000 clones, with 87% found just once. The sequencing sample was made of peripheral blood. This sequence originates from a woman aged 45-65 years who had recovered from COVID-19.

The CDR3 DNA follows: TGTGCCAGCAGCCCGGGAGATTATAGCAATCAGCCCCAGCATTTT. Protein sequence: CASSPGDYSNQPQHF. The V gene is TRBV9, the J gene TRBJ1-5; D remains ambiguous. This CDR3 region has 15 residues. The V gene's germline CDR1 is SGDLS and CDR2 YYNGEE. Trimming removed 4 bases from V and 0 bases from J, with 11 bases in between. The entire variable domain, with the rest obtained from reference TRBV9 and TRBJ1-5, is as follows: DSGVTQTPKHLITATGQRVTLRCSPRSGDLSVYWYQQSLDQGLQFLIQYYNGEERAKGNILERFSAQQFPDLHSELNLSSLELGDSALYFCASSPGDYSNQPQHFGDGTRLSIL.